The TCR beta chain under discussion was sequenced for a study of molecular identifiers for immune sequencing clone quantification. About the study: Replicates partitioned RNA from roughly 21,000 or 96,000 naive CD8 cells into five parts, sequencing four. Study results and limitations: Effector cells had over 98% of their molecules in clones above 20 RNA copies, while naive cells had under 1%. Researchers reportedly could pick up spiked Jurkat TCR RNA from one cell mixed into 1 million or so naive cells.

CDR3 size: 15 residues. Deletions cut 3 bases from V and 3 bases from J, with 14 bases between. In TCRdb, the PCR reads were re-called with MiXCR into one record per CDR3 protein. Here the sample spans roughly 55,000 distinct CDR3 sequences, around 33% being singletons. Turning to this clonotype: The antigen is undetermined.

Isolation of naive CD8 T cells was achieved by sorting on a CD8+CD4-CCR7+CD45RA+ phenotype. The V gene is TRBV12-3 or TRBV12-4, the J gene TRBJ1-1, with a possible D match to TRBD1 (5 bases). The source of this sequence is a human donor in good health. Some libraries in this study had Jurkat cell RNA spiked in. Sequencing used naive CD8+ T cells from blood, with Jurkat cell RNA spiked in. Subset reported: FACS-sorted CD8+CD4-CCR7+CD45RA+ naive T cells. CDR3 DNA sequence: TGTGCCAGCAGTTTCTTTCCCGGGGCCGACACTGAAGCTTTCTTT. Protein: CASSFFPGADTEAFF.